This passage covers 21 T cell receptor beta chains from one sample sequenced in a study of technical replicates of blood from a few donors. Libraries were prepared by immunoSEQ multiplex PCR; TCRdb keeps only in-frame clonotypes and omits some of them. In the table there are 60,000 to 90,000 clones, just under 97% of which are singletons. The specimen was T cells isolated from PBMCs. Receptors originate from a human donor in good health.

The rearrangement links TRBV28 to TRBJ1-2; perhaps TRBD1 as D (6 bases). V was cut by 6 bases and J by 8 bases, with 22 bases left in between. The CDR3 runs 15 residues. CDR1 and CDR2 from the germline V gene are MDHEN and SYDVKM. DNA of the CDR3: TGTGCCAGCAGAACCCCACAGGGTTTGATTAACGGCTACACCTTC. Residues: CASRTPQGLINGYTF.

The CDR3 DNA sequence: TGTGCCAGCAGTCTAGACTTGAGACCTTCGAGAGAGCAGTACTTC. This encodes CASSLDLRPSREQYF. J is TRBJ2-7 and V is TRBV11-2; D is unresolved. V was cut by 6 bases and J by 7 bases, with 22 bases left in between. Germline V gene lookup returns CDR1 SGHAT and CDR2 FQNNGV. This CDR3 spans 15 amino acids.

The chain couples TRBV5-4 to TRBJ1-3; no reliable D call. The CDR3 consists of 15 residues. The V end was cut by 2 bases, the J end by 0 bases, with 9 bases between. Germline V gene data show CDR1 as SGHNT and CDR2 as YYREEE (reference sequence). CDR3 in DNA: TGTGCCAGCAGCTTAGACGGAGACTCTGGAAACACCATATATTTT. Protein sequence: CASSLDGDSGNTIYF.

Only one count was recorded for this clone. The rearrangement joins TRBV30 to TRBJ2-1, with D perhaps TRBD2 (5 bases). The CDR3 consists of 14 residues. The ends were cut back, 4 bases at V and 2 bases at J, with 12 bases in the middle. Germline V lookup: CDR1 GTSNPN, CDR2 SVGIG (reference sequence). The CDR3 loop is CAWTAAEPYNEQFF. CDR3 sequence (DNA): TGTGCCTGGACCGCAGCGGAGCCCTACAATGAGCAGTTCTTC.

This clone was observed a single time. V and J are TRBV5-8 and TRBJ1-2, with D possibly TRBD1 on 6 matching bases. Trimming removed 4 bases at V and 4 bases at J, with 20 bases between. Germline-derived CDR1 and CDR2 are SGHTS and YDEGEE. The CDR3 is 16 amino acids. The CDR3 coding sequence is TGTGCCAGCAGCGTTGGTCCGCAGGGGAATTCCTATGGCTACACCTTC. It codes for CASSVGPQGNSYGYTF.

The genes are TRBV28 and TRBJ1-4; weak D call: TRBD1 (5 bases). V was clipped by 2 bases and J by 4 bases, with 8 bases between them. The CDR3 extends over 14 amino acids. CDR1 is MDHEN, CDR2 SYDVKM, per germline. The CDR3 loop reads CASSLGQGNEKLFF. For the CDR3, the DNA is TGTGCCAGCAGTTTAGGGCAGGGTAATGAAAAACTGTTTTTT. Complete variable domain (other parts from reference TRBV28 and TRBJ1-4): DVKVTQSSRYLVKRTGEKVFLECVQDMDHENMFWYRQDPGLGLRLIYFSYDVKMKEKGDIPEGYSVSREKKERFSLILESASTNQTSMYLCASSLGQGNEKLFFGSGTQLSVL.

This chain connects TRBV29-1 to TRBJ1-1, with 7 bases fitting TRBD1. V lost 1 base, J lost 10 bases, and 6 bases stayed unmatched. The germline CDR1 and CDR2 sequences are SQVTM and ANQGSEA. This CDR3 is 12 amino acids long. The CDR3 is CSVEGQGVLAFF. CDR3 nucleotide sequence: TGCAGCGTTGAAGGACAGGGAGTGCTAGCTTTCTTT. Together with reference TRBV29-1 and TRBJ1-1, the CDR3 gives the full variable domain: SAVISQKPSRDICQRGTSLTIQCQVDSQVTMMFWYRQQPGQSLTLIATANQGSEATYESGFVIDKFPISRPNLTFSTLTVSNMSPEDSSIYLCSVEGQGVLAFFGQGTRLTVV.

In its sample, this clone was seen once. The chain links TRBV28 to TRBJ2-1, with TRBD1 identical over 9 bases. Looked up from germline, CDR1 is MDHEN and CDR2 is SYDVKM. This CDR3 is built from 16 residues. The trim removed 4 bases at V and 7 bases at J, leaving 11 bases unmatched. CDR3 in DNA: TGTGCCAGCAGTTCTGGACAGGGGTCAATGATTAATGAGCAGTTCTTC. This translates into CASSSGQGSMINEQFF.

CDR3 loop: CASSLGLAVEEQYF. Written as DNA, the CDR3 is TGCGCCAGCAGCCTGGGACTAGCGGTGGAGGAGCAGTACTTC. The chain has TRBV5-1 and TRBJ2-7; TRBD2 matches at 11 bases. The CDR3 covers 14 residues. Germline values: CDR1 SGHRS, CDR2 YFSETQ. J was trimmed by 7 bases and V by 4 bases; bases with no gene match: 7.

The J gene is TRBJ1-3, the V gene TRBV28; a weak D match, TRBD1 (5 bases). Germline assignment: CDR1 MDHEN and CDR2 SYDVKM. CDR3 length: 16 amino acids. V was pared by 5 bases and J by 2 bases, with 16 bases between. The CDR3 region is CASSPPGEGTGNTIYF. CDR3 bases: TGTGCCAGCAGTCCCCCGGGGGAAGGGACTGGAAACACCATATATTTT.

This chain joins TRBV11-2 and TRBJ1-1; possible D gene TRBD1, 6 bases. Germline loops: CDR1 SGHAT, CDR2 FQNNGV. V lost 0 bases, J lost 0 bases, and 8 bases lay in between. The CDR3 runs 15 residues. The CDR3 nucleotides are TGTGCCAGCAGCTTAGATTGGGGGCTGAACACTGAAGCTTTCTTT. As protein: CASSLDWGLNTEAFF. Together with reference TRBV11-2 and TRBJ1-1, the CDR3 gives the full variable domain: EAGVAQSPRYKIIEKRQSVAFWCNPISGHATLYWYQQILGQGPKLLIQFQNNGVVDDSQLPKDRFSAERLKGVDSTLKIQPAKLEDSAVYLCASSLDWGLNTEAFFGQGTRLTVV.

The chain recombines TRBV14 with TRBJ2-7; 8 bases agree with TRBD2. CDR3 size: 16 residues. V trimming: 2 bases; J trimming: 6 bases; junction bases outside the gene matches: 12. Germline CDR1 reads SGHDN; CDR2 reads FVKESK. The CDR3 nucleotides are TGTGCCAGCAGCCAAAGTGGCCGGGAGGGCCTTTTCGAGCAGTACTTC. It encodes CASSQSGREGLFEQYF.

V usage is TRBV7-9 and J usage is TRBJ1-4; 8 bases are a match to TRBD1. The CDR3 contains 14 residues. In germline, CDR1 is SEHNR, CDR2 FQNEAQ (reference sequence). With V trimmed by 4 bases and J by 5 bases, 3 bases remained unmatched. CDR3 bases: TGTGCCAGCAGCTACACAGGGGGAAATGAAAAACTGTTTTTT. Translated, it gives CASSYTGGNEKLFF.

The V and J genes are TRBV4-1 and TRBJ1-5; possible D gene TRBD1, 6 bases. Germline CDR1 and CDR2: MGHRA and YSYEKL. The CDR3 is 16 residues long. V was shortened by 0 bases and J by 5 bases, with 14 bases between the two germline ends. In nucleotides, the CDR3 is TGCGCCAGCAGCCAAGACCAGGGGCTAGGGGATCAGCCCCAGCATTTT. Amino acids: CASSQDQGLGDQPQHF.

The chain uses TRBV5-1 and TRBJ1-1; D is unclear. This CDR3 region has 13 residues. Trimming pared 2 bases from V and 3 bases from J, leaving 8 bases between. Germline CDR1 reads SGHRS; CDR2 reads YFSETQ. The CDR3 loop reads CASSFNEDTEAFF. The CDR3 DNA reads TGCGCCAGCAGCTTTAACGAGGACACTGAAGCTTTCTTT.

V gene TRBV5-1 combines with J gene TRBJ2-1, with TRBD2 matching 13 bases. Germline loops: CDR1 SGHRS, CDR2 YFSETQ. Trimming removed 7 bases from V and 2 bases from J; junction bases left unmatched: 3. This CDR3 contains 15 residues. CDR3 sequence (DNA): TGCGCCAGCGCCGGGACTAGCGGGGCCTACAATGAGCAGTTCTTC. Protein product: CASAGTSGAYNEQFF.

The CDR3 loop is CASSLGQGHTEAFF. CDR3 DNA sequence: TGTGCCAGCAGCTTAGGACAGGGTCACACTGAAGCTTTCTTT. The rearrangement uses TRBV5-4 and TRBJ1-1; 8 nucleotides align to TRBD1. V was pared by 2 bases and J by 3 bases, with 3 bases of the junction left unmatched. The length of the CDR3 is 14 residues. Germline assignment: CDR1 SGHNT and CDR2 YYREEE (reference sequence).

The V call is TRBV27, the J call TRBJ2-2; 9 bases are shared with TRBD2. Germline-derived CDR1 and CDR2 are MNHEY and SMNVEV (reference sequence). The V gene end was trimmed by 2 bases and the J gene end by 4 bases; junction bases not matched to a gene: 11. The CDR3 has 18 residues. CDR3 DNA sequence: TGTGCCAGCAGTTTAAATCGCGGGAGGGCCTATGGCACCGGGGAGCTGTTTTTT. Translating it yields CASSLNRGRAYGTGELFF.

The CDR3 loop is CASSLGRLAGGGEQFF. The CDR3 DNA sequence: TGTGCCAGCAGCTTGGGTAGACTAGCGGGAGGCGGGGAGCAGTTCTTC. The genes are TRBV11-1 and TRBJ2-1; the match to TRBD2 covers 13 bases. Germline V gene data show CDR1 as SGHAT and CDR2 as FQDESV (reference sequence). The junction had 9 bases not matched to a gene; V was cut back by 3 bases and J by 10 bases. The CDR3 has 16 residues.

The chain joins TRBV28 to TRBJ2-5; 8 nucleotides match TRBD1. From germline, CDR1 is MDHEN and CDR2 SYDVKM. J was trimmed by 1 base and V by 4 bases; bases with no gene match: 2. The CDR3 is 14 residues long. The CDR3 spells CASSSGGVQETQYF. In DNA, the CDR3 is TGTGCCAGCAGTTCAGGGGGCGTCCAAGAGACCCAGTACTTC.

The rearrangement uses TRBV10-2 and TRBJ2-5; 9 positions match TRBD2. With 6 bases clipped from V and 1 base from J, the junction kept 9 bases outside the gene matches. This CDR3 spans 16 amino acids. Germline V gives CDR1 WSHSY, CDR2 SAAADI. The CDR3 DNA is TGCGCCAGCAGGGGACTAGCTTCCTCCGCCCAAGAGACCCAGTACTTC. It codes for CASRGLASSAQETQYF.